This is a list of T cell receptor beta chains from one sample in a study of blood T cell repertoires in COVID-19. Assay used: immunoSEQ multiplex PCR; TCRdb lists only in-frame clones, some missing. Counted here are over 100,000 clones, 65% to 90% occurring once; the ten biggest clones make up about 11%. The sequenced material came from peripheral blood. All receptors come from a man older than 75 with acute or convalescent COVID-19. Both conserved end residues are part of each CDR3. A D gene is named only where the DNA matches it firmly. Clone sizes are given selectively: once, few, many, or a class where the clone is expanded.

DNA	CDR3	size	V	J	D	length
TGCGCCAGCAGCGTGGGACAGAGCTATGGCTACACCTTC	CASSVGQSYGYTF	once	TRBV5-1	TRBJ1-2	TRBD1	13
TGTGCCAGCAGTCTTTCGGGGTTCGGGAATCAGCCCCAGCATTTT	CASSLSGFGNQPQHF	-	TRBV6-5	TRBJ1-5	-	15
TGTGCCAGCAGTTACTCGATACTAGCGAAGAATGAGCAGTTCTTC	CASSYSILAKNEQFF	-	TRBV6-5	TRBJ2-1	TRBD2	15
TGTGCCACCAGCAGAGATCGGACAGGGAGCCAGCCCCAGCATTTT	CATSRDRTGSQPQHF	few	TRBV15	TRBJ1-5	TRBD1	15
TGCGCCAGCAGCCTGGACAGGGGGCCAGAGACCCAGTACTTC	CASSLDRGPETQYF	-	TRBV5-1	TRBJ2-5	TRBD1	14
TGTGCCAGCAGCTTTGCGGGACAGGGGAATGGCTACACCTTC	CASSFAGQGNGYTF	-	TRBV11-2	TRBJ1-2	TRBD1	14
TGTGCCAGTAGTAGAAAGACTAGCCCAGCGGGTGTCAATGAGCAGTTCTTC	CASSRKTSPAGVNEQFF	-	TRBV19	TRBJ2-1	TRBD2	17
TGTGCCAGCAGCCTCTCCCTAGCGGGAGATTACAATGAGCAGTTCTTC	CASSLSLAGDYNEQFF	-	TRBV5-4	TRBJ2-1	TRBD2	16
TGTGCCAGCAGCCAAGGAGGCAGCTCTGGGGCCAACGTCCTGACTTTC	CASSQGGSSGANVLTF	-	TRBV4-2	TRBJ2-6	-	16
TGTGCCAGCAGTGACTCGAACCCCTCAACATGGACAGGGGAGGGTTCACCCCTCCACTTT	CASSDSNPSTWTGEGSPLHF	-	TRBV6-4	TRBJ1-6	TRBD1	20